This is a list of T cell receptor beta chains from one sample in a study of T cells in Graves' hyperthyroidism and ophthalmopathy. Each CDR3 protein gets one entry after TCRdb re-called the multiplex PCR reads with MiXCR. This table holds around 450,000 distinct CDR3 sequences, around 14% found once. The sample consisted of blood. These receptors all stem from a woman aged 18-29 years with Graves' hyperthyroidism. CDR3s include the opening cysteine and the closing phenylalanine or tryptophan. D genes are given only for firm matches. Part of the rows lack a size; the others show once, few, many or a class for expanded clones.

16,TRBJ2-7,.,few,TRBV19,CASSIDSDLLSYEQYF,TGTGCCAGTAGTATCGACTCCGACTTGCTCTCCTACGAGCAGTACTTC
16,TRBJ2-3,TRBD2,few,TRBV4-1,CASSQTSGPTTDTQYF,TGCGCCAGCAGCCAGACTAGCGGGCCTACCACAGATACGCAGTATTTT
15,TRBJ2-7,.,many,TRBV7-9,CASSLEGSDSYEQYF,TGTGCCAGCAGCTTAGAGGGATCAGACTCCTACGAGCAGTACTTC
15,TRBJ1-1,TRBD1,.,TRBV27,CASSFRQGEDTEAFF,TGTGCCAGCAGTTTTCGCCAGGGGGAGGACACTGAAGCTTTCTTT
14,TRBJ2-1,.,many,TRBV20-1,CSASIIGGTNEQFF,TGCAGTGCTAGTATTATCGGGGGAACTAATGAGCAGTTCTTC
13,TRBJ2-5,.,few,TRBV20-1,CSAFPGSQETQYF,TGCAGTGCGTTCCCGGGTTCCCAAGAGACCCAGTACTTC
15,TRBJ1-2,TRBD1,few,TRBV7-2,CASSPRQGYSYGYTF,TGTGCCAGCAGCCCACGACAGGGGTACAGCTATGGCTACACCTTC
16,TRBJ2-1,TRBD2,many,TRBV7-9,CASSLAVAGEGNEQFF,TGTGCCAGCAGCTTAGCGGTAGCGGGAGAAGGCAATGAGCAGTTCTTC
12,TRBJ2-7,TRBD1,many,TRBV19,CASRDRGHEQYF,TGTGCCAGCCGGGACAGGGGTCACGAGCAGTACTTC
16,TRBJ2-1,.,many,TRBV24-1,CATSDDGAGTYNEQFF,TGTGCCACCAGTGATGACGGAGCCGGTACCTACAATGAGCAGTTCTTC
13,TRBJ1-1,.,many,TRBV2,CASSAKMNTEAFF,TGTGCCAGCAGTGCCAAGATGAACACTGAAGCTTTCTTT
16,TRBJ2-7,.,few,TRBV6-2/TRBV6-3,CASSYSRGGVRYEQYF,TGTGCCAGCAGTTACTCGAGGGGGGGCGTTAGGTACGAGCAGTACTTC
16,TRBJ1-5,.,many,TRBV12-3/TRBV12-4,CASSYPSGQGNQPQHF,TGTGCCAGCAGTTACCCTAGCGGGCAGGGGAATCAGCCCCAGCATTTT
14,TRBJ2-1,.,.,TRBV28,CASQGTVSYNEQFF,TGTGCCAGCCAAGGGACCGTCTCCTACAATGAGCAGTTCTTC
19,TRBJ2-1,TRBD2,many,TRBV7-9,CASSLAPGTSGRSYNEQFF,TGTGCCAGCAGCTTAGCCCCCGGGACTAGCGGCCGCTCCTACAATGAGCAGTTCTTC
13,TRBJ2-3,.,many,TRBV5-5,CASSFLEGSTQYF,TGTGCCAGCAGCTTCCTGGAGGGTAGTACGCAGTATTTT
14,TRBJ1-1,.,many,TRBV12-3/TRBV12-4,CASSFLGRGTEAFF,TGTGCCAGCAGTTTTCTGGGAAGAGGCACTGAAGCTTTCTTT
17,TRBJ2-7,.,.,TRBV9,CASSASSGTSSSYEQYF,TGTGCCAGCAGCGCCTCATCCGGGACTTCAAGCTCCTACGAGCAGTACTTC
15,TRBJ1-6,TRBD1,many,TRBV10-3,CAISVGRDRDSPLHF,TGTGCCATCAGCGTCGGCCGGGACAGGGATTCACCCCTCCACTTT
15,TRBJ1-3,.,many,TRBV6-1,CASNPDGASGNTIYF,TGTGCCAGCAACCCTGACGGTGCCTCTGGAAACACCATATATTTT
16,TRBJ2-3,.,many,TRBV3-1,CASSPLGGGPTDTQYF,TGTGCCAGCAGCCCCCTAGGGGGGGGACCCACAGATACGCAGTATTTT
13,TRBJ2-7,.,few,TRBV20-1,CSASVPGRYEQYF,TGCAGTGCTAGTGTCCCAGGGCGCTACGAGCAGTACTTC
17,TRBJ1-2,.,many,TRBV7-2,CASSLFPQGEKNYGYTF,TGTGCCAGCAGCTTATTCCCCCAGGGAGAGAAGAACTATGGCTACACCTTC
15,TRBJ2-7,.,many,TRBV6-2/TRBV6-3,CASSYLGGSSYEQYF,TGTGCCAGCAGTTACCTCGGCGGGTCCTCCTACGAGCAGTACTTC
14,TRBJ2-3,TRBD1,few,TRBV19,CASSDRGLADTQYF,TGTGCCAGTAGTGATAGGGGGCTCGCAGATACGCAGTATTTT
13,TRBJ2-7,TRBD2,.,TRBV28,CASGASGTYEQYF,TGTGCCAGCGGCGCTAGCGGAACCTACGAGCAGTACTTC
14,TRBJ1-4,TRBD1,.,TRBV20-1,CSAQGAGTNEKLFF,TGCAGTGCCCAGGGGGCCGGCACTAATGAAAAACTGTTTTTT
14,TRBJ2-5,.,many,TRBV14,CASSWGPGEETQYF,TGTGCCAGCAGCTGGGGACCGGGGGAGGAGACCCAGTACTTC
14,TRBJ2-7,TRBD2,many,TRBV20-1,CSAKGLAGRYEQYF,TGCAGTGCTAAAGGACTAGCGGGAAGGTACGAGCAGTACTTC
14,TRBJ2-1,.,many,TRBV20-1,CSATGTAWGNEQFF,TGCAGTGCTACTGGGACGGCGTGGGGGAATGAGCAGTTCTTC
16,TRBJ2-2,.,many,TRBV5-1,CASSFTALTNTGELFF,TGCGCCAGCAGCTTTACAGCCCTAACTAACACCGGGGAGCTGTTTTTT
13,TRBJ2-3,.,many,TRBV20-1,CSATPNPRDTQYF,TGCAGTGCTACGCCTAACCCCAGAGATACGCAGTATTTT
14,TRBJ2-7,.,many,TRBV20-1,CSARDSRQAYEQYF,TGCAGTGCTAGAGATTCGAGACAAGCCTACGAGCAGTACTTC
15,TRBJ2-1,TRBD1,many,TRBV7-3,CASSLDGTGVHEQFF,TGTGCCAGCAGCTTAGACGGGACAGGGGTTCATGAGCAGTTCTTC
17,TRBJ1-2,.,many,TRBV7-8,CASSLLALGAPDYGYTF,TGTGCCAGCAGCTTACTTGCCCTGGGGGCGCCGGACTATGGCTACACCTTC
12,TRBJ2-3,.,many,TRBV7-2,CASSLASDTQYF,TGTGCCAGCAGCTTAGCATCAGATACGCAGTATTTT
15,TRBJ2-7,.,few,TRBV4-1,CASSQNYRSSYEQYF,TGCGCCAGCAGCCAGAACTACCGGAGCTCCTACGAGCAGTACTTC
15,TRBJ2-2,.,many,TRBV5-1,CASSPDRGGSGELFF,TGCGCCAGCAGCCCTGACAGGGGCGGGAGCGGGGAGCTGTTTTTT
14,TRBJ1-2,TRBD1,few,TRBV7-8,CASSSGTGVYGYTF,TGTGCCAGCAGTTCCGGGACAGGGGTCTATGGCTACACCTTC
12,TRBJ2-1,TRBD1,many,TRBV29-1,CSVRDSYNEQFF,TGCAGCGTGAGGGACAGTTACAATGAGCAGTTCTTC
13,TRBJ1-2,TRBD1,.,TRBV20-1,CSARVRGLNGYTF,TGCAGTGCTAGAGTCAGGGGGCTGAATGGCTACACCTTC
12,TRBJ2-7,TRBD1,many,TRBV11-1,CASSPQGVEQYF,TGTGCCAGCAGCCCCCAGGGGGTCGAGCAGTACTTC
14,TRBJ2-7,TRBD2,many,TRBV12-3/TRBV12-4,CASSRTSGGAVQYF,TGTGCCAGCAGCCGGACTAGCGGGGGGGCCGTGCAGTACTTC
16,TRBJ2-1,TRBD1,.,TRBV19,CASSAPHRGSYNEQFF,TGTGCCAGTAGTGCCCCACACAGGGGATCCTACAATGAGCAGTTCTTC
16,TRBJ2-7,.,many,TRBV2,CASSGVGGSRTYEQYF,TGTGCCAGCAGTGGGGTGGGGGGCAGCAGAACCTACGAGCAGTACTTC
17,TRBJ2-3,.,.,TRBV11-2,CASSEGVWIRSTDTQYF,TGTGCCAGCAGCGAAGGGGTATGGATTAGGTCGACAGATACGCAGTATTTT
14,TRBJ2-7,TRBD1,few,TRBV20-1,CSASQGQGRYEQYF,TGCAGTGCTAGCCAGGGACAGGGGAGGTACGAGCAGTACTTC
14,TRBJ1-1,.,many,TRBV19,CASKGEFRAPEAFF,TGTGCCAGTAAGGGGGAGTTTAGGGCACCTGAAGCTTTCTTT
13,TRBJ1-2,.,once,TRBV27,CAWGRGYNYGYTF,TGTGCCTGGGGCAGGGGCTATAACTATGGCTACACCTTC
16,TRBJ1-4,.,few,TRBV6-5,CASSYFPGATNEKLFF,TGTGCCAGCAGTTACTTCCCAGGGGCAACTAATGAAAAACTGTTTTTT
16,TRBJ2-3,.,many,TRBV28,CASSPYRGARTDTQYF,TGTGCCAGCAGCCCCTATCGGGGGGCTCGGACAGATACGCAGTATTTT
15,TRBJ2-7,TRBD2,many,TRBV30,CAWSASRLAGDEQYF,TGTGCCTGGAGTGCCTCCCGACTAGCGGGAGACGAGCAGTACTTC
15,TRBJ2-5,.,.,TRBV5-6,CASSFRGGGGKTQYF,TGTGCCAGCAGCTTCCGAGGGGGCGGCGGGAAGACCCAGTACTTC